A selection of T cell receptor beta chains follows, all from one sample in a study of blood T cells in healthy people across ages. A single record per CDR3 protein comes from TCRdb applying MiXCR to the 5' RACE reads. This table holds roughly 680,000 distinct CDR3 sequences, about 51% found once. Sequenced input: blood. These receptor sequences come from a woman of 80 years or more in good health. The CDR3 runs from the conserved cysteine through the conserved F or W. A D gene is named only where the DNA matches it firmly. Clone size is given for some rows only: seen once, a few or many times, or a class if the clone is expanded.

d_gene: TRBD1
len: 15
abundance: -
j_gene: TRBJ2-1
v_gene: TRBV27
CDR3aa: CASSSPGQGYNEQFF
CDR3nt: TGTGCCAGCAGTTCTCCGGGACAGGGTTACAATGAGCAGTTCTTC

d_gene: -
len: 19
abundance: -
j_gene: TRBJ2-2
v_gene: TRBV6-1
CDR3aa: CASSPGTSNTGERLGELFF
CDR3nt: TGTGCCAGCAGCCCCGGGACTTCGAACACCGGGGAGCGTCTTGGGGAGCTGTTTTTT

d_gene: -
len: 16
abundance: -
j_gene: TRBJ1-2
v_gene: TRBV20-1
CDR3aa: CSARAPSGSTNYGYTF
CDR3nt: TGCAGTGCTAGAGCCCCCTCGGGTTCCACCAACTATGGCTACACCTTC

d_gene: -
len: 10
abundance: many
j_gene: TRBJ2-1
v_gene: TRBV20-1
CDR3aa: CSARRNEQFF
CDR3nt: TGCAGTGCTAGACGAAATGAGCAGTTCTTC

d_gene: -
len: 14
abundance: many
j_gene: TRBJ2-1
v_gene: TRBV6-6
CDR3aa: CASRHTSSYNEQFF
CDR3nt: TGTGCCAGCAGGCACACTAGCTCCTACAATGAGCAGTTCTTC

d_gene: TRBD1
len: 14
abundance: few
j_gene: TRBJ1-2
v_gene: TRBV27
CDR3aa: CASRKIQGASGYTF
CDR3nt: TGTGCCAGCAGGAAAATTCAGGGGGCGAGTGGCTACACCTTC

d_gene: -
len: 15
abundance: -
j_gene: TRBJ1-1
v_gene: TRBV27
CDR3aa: CASSAWTAKNTEAFF
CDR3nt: TGTGCCAGCAGTGCGTGGACAGCAAAGAACACTGAAGCTTTCTTT

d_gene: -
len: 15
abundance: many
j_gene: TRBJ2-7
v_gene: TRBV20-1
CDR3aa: CSPLSRGASSYEQYF
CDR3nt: TGCAGTCCCCTCTCCCGGGGGGCGAGCTCCTACGAGCAGTACTTC

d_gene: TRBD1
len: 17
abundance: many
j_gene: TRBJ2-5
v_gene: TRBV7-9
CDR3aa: CASSLFGTGRFQETQYF
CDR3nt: TGTGCCAGCAGCTTATTCGGGACAGGCCGTTTCCAAGAGACCCAGTACTTC

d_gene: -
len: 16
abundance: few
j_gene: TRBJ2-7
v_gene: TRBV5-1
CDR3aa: CASSSLPGITYNEQYF
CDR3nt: TGCGCCAGCAGCTCCCTTCCGGGAATCACCTACAATGAGCAGTACTTC

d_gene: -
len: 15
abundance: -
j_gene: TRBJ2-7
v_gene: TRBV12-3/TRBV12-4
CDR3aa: CASTSAGFSSYEQYF
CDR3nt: TGTGCCAGCACCTCTGCAGGTTTCAGCTCCTACGAGCAGTACTTC

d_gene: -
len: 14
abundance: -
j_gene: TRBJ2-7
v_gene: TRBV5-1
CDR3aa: CASSLSSGGYEQYF
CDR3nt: TGCGCCAGCAGCTTGAGTTCCGGAGGCTACGAGCAGTACTTC

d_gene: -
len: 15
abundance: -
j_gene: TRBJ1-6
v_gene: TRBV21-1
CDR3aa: CASSPRGRYNSPLHF
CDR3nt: TGTGCCAGCAGTCCCAGGGGCCGTTATAATTCACCCCTCCACTTT

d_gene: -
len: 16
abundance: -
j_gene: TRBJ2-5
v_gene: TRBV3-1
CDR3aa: CASSQDSREGRKTQYF
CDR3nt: TGTGCCAGCAGCCAAGATAGCAGGGAAGGTAGAAAGACCCAGTACTTC

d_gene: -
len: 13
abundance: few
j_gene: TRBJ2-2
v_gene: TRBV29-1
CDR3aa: CSVENPLRGELFF
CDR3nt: TGCAGCGTTGAGAACCCCTTACGCGGGGAGCTGTTTTTT

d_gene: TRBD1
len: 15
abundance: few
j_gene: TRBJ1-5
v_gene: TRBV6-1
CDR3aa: CASRPGTGVGQPQHF
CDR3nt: TGTGCCAGCAGACCCGGGACAGGGGTTGGTCAGCCCCAGCATTTT

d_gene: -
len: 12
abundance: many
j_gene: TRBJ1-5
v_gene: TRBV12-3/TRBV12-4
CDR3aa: CASVWGNQPQHF
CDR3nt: TGTGCCAGCGTTTGGGGCAATCAGCCCCAGCATTTT

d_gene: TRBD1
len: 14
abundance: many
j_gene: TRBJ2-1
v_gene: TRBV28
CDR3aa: CASSSGQGHNEQFF
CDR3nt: TGTGCCAGCAGTTCGGGACAGGGTCACAATGAGCAGTTCTTC

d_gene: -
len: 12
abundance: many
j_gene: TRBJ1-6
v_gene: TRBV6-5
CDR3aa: CASRGRNSPLHF
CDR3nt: TGTGCCAGCAGGGGACGTAATTCACCCCTCCACTTT

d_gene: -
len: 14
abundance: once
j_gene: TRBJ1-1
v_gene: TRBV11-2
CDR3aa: CASSLDAGRPEAFF
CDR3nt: TGTGCCAGCAGCTTAGATGCAGGGAGGCCTGAAGCTTTCTTT

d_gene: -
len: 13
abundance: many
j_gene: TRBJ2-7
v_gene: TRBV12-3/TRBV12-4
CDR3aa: CASARESSYEQYF
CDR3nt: TGTGCCAGCGCCCGTGAGAGTAGCTACGAGCAGTACTTC

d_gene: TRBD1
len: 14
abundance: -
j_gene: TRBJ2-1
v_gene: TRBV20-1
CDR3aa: CSASLGQIYNEQFF
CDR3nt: TGCAGTGCTAGTCTGGGACAGATATACAATGAGCAGTTCTTC